This T cell receptor beta chain is drawn from a study of blood T cell repertoires in COVID-19. Study in general: Italy, Spain and the United States were the sources of the convalescent and acute COVID-19 samples. Sample material is recorded as cDNA or gDNA derived from T cells, B-cell-depleted T cells, or PBMCs.

From germline, CDR1 is SEHNR and CDR2 FQNEAQ (reference sequence). The CDR3 consists of 15 residues. The V segment lost 5 bases and the J segment 7 bases; nucleotides outside the gene matches: 9. Per the authors' pipeline: Counts of nucleated cells, estimated from reference gene primer amplification, were obtained. Profiled with immunoSEQ multiplex PCR; TCRdb holds only in-frame clones, not every one. V and J calls plus clone size are reproduced from that table; the DNA served to infer D and trimming. The table lists 250,000 or so clones, around 84% of them singletons, with more than 1.5% in the top ten.

What was sequenced was peripheral blood. The chain combines TRBV7-9 with TRBJ2-2, with TRBD2 matching over 8 bases. The TCR originated in a woman in her thirties or forties who had recovered from COVID-19. In nucleotides, the CDR3 is TGTGCCAGCAGCCCCCGTAGTAGCGGGATCGGGGAGCTGTTTTTT. Its protein is CASSPRSSGIGELFF.